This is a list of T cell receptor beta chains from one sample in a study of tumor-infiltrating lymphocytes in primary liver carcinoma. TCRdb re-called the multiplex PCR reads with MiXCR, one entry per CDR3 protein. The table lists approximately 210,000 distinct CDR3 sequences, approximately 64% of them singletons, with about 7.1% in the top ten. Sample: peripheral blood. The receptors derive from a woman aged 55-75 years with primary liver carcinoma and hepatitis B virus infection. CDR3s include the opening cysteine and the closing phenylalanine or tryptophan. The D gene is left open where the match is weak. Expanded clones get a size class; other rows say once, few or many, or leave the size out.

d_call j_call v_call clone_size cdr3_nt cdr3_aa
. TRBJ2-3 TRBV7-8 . TGTGCCAGCAACTCCCCTTTCCCCGACGAAATCCTGGGCACAGATACGCAGTATTTT CASNSPFPDEILGTDTQYF
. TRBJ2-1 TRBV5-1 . TGCGCCAGCAGCTTGGTAGAGGGCTCGTACAATGAGCAGTTCTTC CASSLVEGSYNEQFF
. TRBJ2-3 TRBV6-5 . TGTGCCAACAGTTACGTGTTCGGTCAGCCCCAGTATTTT CANSYVFGQPQYF
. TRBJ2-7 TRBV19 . TGTGCCAGTAGTATTTACGGGAGAGGAGCCCCGGGATCCTACGAGCAGTACTTC CASSIYGRGAPGSYEQYF
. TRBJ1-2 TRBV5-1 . TGCGCCAGCACCGACGGGTGGGGGGGCGCAGATGGCTACACCTTC CASTDGWGGADGYTF
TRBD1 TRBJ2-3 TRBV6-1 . TGTGCCAGCAGCGATACCCCTGGGGGACAGGGCCGAGATACACACTATTTT CASSDTPGGQGRDTHYF
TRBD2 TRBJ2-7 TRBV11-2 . TGTGCCAGCACCCCGGGAGGGGCACCCTACGAAGAGTACTTC CASTPGGAPYEEYF
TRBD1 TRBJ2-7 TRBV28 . TGTGCCAGCAGTTCCCTCCGGACAGGGAAACCCTACGAGCAGTACTTC CASSSLRTGKPYEQYF
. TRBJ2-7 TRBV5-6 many TGTGCCAGCAGCTTTCGGCAGGAAGCCTACGAGCAGTACTTC CASSFRQEAYEQYF
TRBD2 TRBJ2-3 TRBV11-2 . TGTGCTAGCAGCACACGGACTAGCAGGAGACAAAATACGCAGTATTTT CASSTRTSRRQNTQYF
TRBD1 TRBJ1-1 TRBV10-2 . TGCACCAGCATCACAGGGGCATTAACTGAAGCCTTCTTT CTSITGALTEAFF
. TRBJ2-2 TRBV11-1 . TGTGCCAGCAGCTTACAGGTCGGGGAGCCCTTTTTT CASSLQVGEPFF
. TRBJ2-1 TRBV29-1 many TGCAGCGTTAATGGGGCGCGGTCCTACAATGAGCAGTTCTTC CSVNGARSYNEQFF
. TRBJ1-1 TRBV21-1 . TGTGCCAGCAGCAAATACGGGAGGGACAGGGGGCGTCGGGCTTTCTTT CASSKYGRDRGRRAFF
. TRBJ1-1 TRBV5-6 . TGTGCCAGCAGCTTCGGAGGGGTCCTGGGAAACACTGAAGCTTTCTTT CASSFGGVLGNTEAFF
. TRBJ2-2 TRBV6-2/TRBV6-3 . TGTGCCAGCAGTTACTCGAGTTTTCAGGCAGATAACACCGGGGAGCTGTTTTTT CASSYSSFQADNTGELFF
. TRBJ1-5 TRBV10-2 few TGCGCCAGCAGTGAGACAGGGAGCAGTCAGCCCCAGCATTTT CASSETGSSQPQHF
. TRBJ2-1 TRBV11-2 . TGTGCCAGCGGCTTAGGGGCGCCTTATTACTATGAGCAGTTCTTC CASGLGAPYYYEQFF
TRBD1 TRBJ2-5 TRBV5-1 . TGCGCCAGCAGCTGGACGGGACAGGAAGAGACCCAGTACTTC CASSWTGQEETQYF
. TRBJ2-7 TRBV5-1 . TGCACCAGCAGCGACGGGGGCGCCTACGAGCAGTACTTC CTSSDGGAYEQYF
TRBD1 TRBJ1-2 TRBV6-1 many TGTGCCAGCAGGGCCAGGACAGGGACATATGGCTACACCTTC CASRARTGTYGYTF
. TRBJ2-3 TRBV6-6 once TGTGCCAGCAATTATATTATTTCCATAGATACGCAGTATTTT CASNYIISIDTQYF
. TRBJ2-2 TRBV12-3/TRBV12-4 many TGTGCCAGCAGTTTCGTGAGGGGCGACACCGGGGAGCTGTTTTTT CASSFVRGDTGELFF
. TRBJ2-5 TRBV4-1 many TGCGCCAGCAGCCAAGAAGGAAGGGGTGAAGAGACCCAGTACTTC CASSQEGRGEETQYF
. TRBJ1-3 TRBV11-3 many TGTGCCAGCAGCTTAGATTCGGCAGGCGGTGGAAACACCATATATTTT CASSLDSAGGGNTIYF
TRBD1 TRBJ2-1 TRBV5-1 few TGCGCCAGCAGCGGGACAGAGTACAATGAGCAGTTCTTC CASSGTEYNEQFF
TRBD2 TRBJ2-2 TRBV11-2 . TGTGCCAGCAGCATGAATAGCGGGGGCGAGGAGCTGTTTTTT CASSMNSGGEELFF